This entry features one TCR beta chain sequence. Its cognate antigen is unknown. The PCR was carried out with 60 Vbeta primers and 13 Jbeta primers. Assay used: immunoSEQ multiplex PCR; TCRdb lists only in-frame clones, some missing. The sample has under 200,000 clones; roughly 72% are singletons. This entry is derived from a study of cytomegalovirus exposure and HLA in healthy donors. Germline CDR1 MDHEN, CDR2 SYDVKM. This CDR3 is 15 amino acids long. V was shortened by 5 bases and J by 5 bases, with 15 bases between the two germline ends. General study findings and limits: Among TCR sequences, most were rare, though some public TCRs appeared in many donors.

This receptor was identified in a man in his thirties or forties in good health and CMV-seronegative. Sequencing was done on a sample of PBMCs. This sequence joins TRBV28 and TRBJ1-4, with D possibly TRBD1 on 6 matching bases. The CDR3, as DNA: TGTGCCAGCAGTGTACCCGCGGGGGCCAATGAAAAACTGTTTTTT. This codes for CASSVPAGANEKLFF.